This TCR beta chain is from a study of T cells after yellow fever vaccination (dated by TCRdb to about 2019). Context from the whole study: Libraries from fractions with low cell numbers were prepared with the SMART-Seq v4 Ultra Low Input RNA kit. The cohort comprised two healthy male donors, one aged 18 to 30 and one aged 30 to 40 years. To follow T-cell clones before and after primary and booster YFV17D yellow fever vaccination, bulk TCR alpha and beta repertoires were sequenced over time. Blood samples were taken at several timepoints before and after primary and secondary immunization, and bulk PBMC replicates and cell subsets were isolated.

Points the paper makes about the study in general: Computational filtering was required because FACS-sorted repertoires could contain abundant contaminating clonotypes from the bulk population. Compared with the primary T-cell response, the secondary T-cell response was weaker but faster, peaking on day 5 rather than day 15. Most clones expanded after primary vaccination were re-detected after the booster (almost 97% of CD4 and around 86% of CD8), suggesting broad memory maintenance. A small share of clonotypes was detected in both CD4 and CD8 compartments, with the overlap likely arising from convergent recombination. Because only a couple of donors were included in the study, the extent to which the findings can be generalized is limited.

Cut back by 6 bases and 8 bases, the V and J ends lie 14 bases apart. The germline V gene gives CDR1 as MNHNS and CDR2 as SASEGT. CDR3 length: 13 amino acids, cysteine to phenylalanine. Only CDR3 DNA is held: 39 bases, read in frame from base 1. The treatment or condition tag for this specimen amounts to: live attenuated yellow fever vaccine strain. A standard Ficoll-Paque protocol was used to isolate PBMCs from peripheral blood. Dynabeads CD4 and CD8 positive selection kits were used to isolate the CD4 and CD8 T-cell fractions. TriZol was used to extract RNA from bulk PBMCs, CD4 and CD8 fractions, and dextramer-positive and dextramer-negative fractions. This clonotype showed up many times. This clone's antigen is unknown. No much larger clonotype is one base removed from it; base qualities were not supplied. Synthesis of TCR cDNA relied on 5'RACE template switching, a step that introduced a universal primer site along with unique molecular identifiers. cDNA synthesis was primed from both the TCR alpha and TCR beta constant segments. Library amplification used two PCR steps, and the second PCR step added sample barcodes and sequencing adapters. Sequencing of libraries was done on Illumina HiSeq 2500 (2x100 bp) or NovaSeq (2x150 bp). Per the original workflow: MIGEC handled demultiplexing of reads and collapsing into UMI consensus sequences, while MiXCR performed V(D)J alignment. Using edgeR on replicate PBMC samples, clonotypes were called vaccine-responding if FDR was below 0.01 and the log2 fold change was above 5 up to day 15. Bulk clonotypes were assigned CD4 or CD8 identity according to which sequenced CD4 or CD8 repertoire held them at higher abundance. In TCRdb, the public reads were trimmed at Q25 with fastp and aligned with MiXCR, with productive beta chains retained. Every distinct CDR3 protein forms one entry, paired with its most common genes and DNA. TCRdb's processing, not the authors' own work, is the source of the V and J calls. For this sample the table gives about 58,000 distinct CDR3 sequences, of which approximately 7% were detected only once. Approximately 37% of the sample is taken by the ten largest.

The material sequenced was CD8+ T cells sorted from PBMCs, taken on the day of the first yellow fever vaccination. The sequence came from a man aged 18 to 29 who received the YFV17D yellow fever vaccine. Rearrangement joined TRBV6-1 to TRBJ2-1; the D gene is not confidently resolved. The base sequence is TGTGCCAGCAGGGATAGGCCCATCGATGAGCAGTTCTTC. This is translated as CASRDRPIDEQFF.